The 11 T cell receptor beta chains presented below share a single source sample, sequenced in a study of post-analysis software for immune sequencing data. Their cognate antigens are unknown. Incorporated into the TCR beta cDNA libraries were unique molecular identifiers, which served to reduce PCR and sequencing biases. TCRdb redid the calling of the PCR reads with MiXCR, one entry per CDR3 protein. The sample includes hundreds of thousands of distinct CDR3 sequences, about 32% seen only once; the top ten take approximately 0.55%. Study-wide findings and caveats: There were roughly five TRBV segments more frequent in patients than controls, and TRBV5-6, TRBV5-1 and TRBV20-1 were among them.

The specimen was blood. The receptors originated from a girl aged 5 to 17 with multiple sclerosis.

Of note for this clonotype: The germline gene is not matched at one end of the junction; a read error may be the cause. The V call is TRBV5-1, the J call TRBJ2-6; D remains ambiguous. In germline, CDR1 is SGHRS, CDR2 YFSETQ. The length of the CDR3 is 16 residues. The CDR3 protein is CATRLADFSGVNVLTF. The CDR3 DNA follows: TGCGCCACCAGGCTGGCAGACTTCTCTGGGGTCAACGTCCTGACTTTC.

This clonotype was detected a few times. This chain joins TRBV20-1 and TRBJ2-1; tentatively, D is TRBD2 (5 bases). This CDR3 is built from 16 residues. Germline V lookup: CDR1 DFQATT, CDR2 SNEGSKA (reference sequence). V was trimmed by 0 bases and J by 0 bases, leaving 12 bases between them. The CDR3 sequence is CSARDPMGSSYNEQFF. The CDR3 nucleotides are TGCAGTGCTAGAGACCCAATGGGGAGCTCCTACAATGAGCAGTTCTTC.

In this sample, this clonotype turned up many times. The chain couples TRBV10-2 to TRBJ2-1; 10 bases fit TRBD2. CDR1 is WSHSY and CDR2 is SAAADI in the germline V gene. Trimming at V came to 6 bases and at J to 6 bases, leaving 5 bases not matched to a gene. This CDR3 comprises 14 residues. The CDR3 reads CASRIAGGRNEQFF. In DNA form, the CDR3 reads TGCGCCAGCAGGATAGCGGGGGGACGCAATGAGCAGTTCTTC.

This clonotype has a handful of counts. The rearrangement joins TRBV5-1 to TRBJ2-7; 7 positions agree with TRBD1. The V segment lost 5 bases and the J segment 2 bases; nucleotides outside the gene matches: 10. This CDR3 region has 15 residues. CDR1 and CDR2 from the germline V gene are SGHRS and YFSETQ. The CDR3 nucleotides read TGCGCCAGCAGGGAGACGCCGGGACAGACCTACGAGCAGTACTTC. Residues: CASRETPGQTYEQYF.

The rearrangement links TRBV20-1 to TRBJ2-4; D is unclear. CDR3 length equals 14 residues. V was clipped by 3 bases and J by 1 base, with 10 bases between them. Per the germline V gene, CDR1 is DFQATT and CDR2 is SNEGSKA (reference sequence). The CDR3 region is CSASHPWAKNIQYF. Here the CDR3 DNA reads TGCAGTGCTAGCCACCCCTGGGCCAAAAACATTCAGTACTTC.

The chain recombines TRBV6-5 with TRBJ2-1; D possibly uses TRBD1 or TRBD2 (7 bases each). The germline V gene has CDR1 MNHEY and CDR2 SVGAGI. V lost 7 bases and J 8 bases, leaving 18 bases between the germline ends. CDR3 length: 14 residues. CDR3 nucleotide sequence: TGTGCCAGCACTAGGGGGCTAGCGGTTGATGAGCAGTTCTTC. Its translation: CASTRGLAVDEQFF.

As for this clonotype: This could be a read error, since a much larger clone is one nucleotide away. The chain recombines TRBV6-1 with TRBJ1-2; 9 bases are a match to TRBD1. V lost 3 bases to trimming and J lost 6 bases; unmatched junction nucleotides: 2. CDR3 length: 13 amino acids. Germline-derived CDR1 and CDR2 are MNHNS and SASEGT. This CDR3 reads CASSDRDRDGYTF. The DNA for the CDR3 is TGTGCCAGCAGTGACCGGGACAGGGATGGCTACACCTTC.

J is TRBJ1-1 and V is TRBV29-1, with TRBD1 matching over 8 bases. The CDR3 is 14 amino acids. V trimming: 6 bases; J trimming: 1 base; junction bases outside the gene matches: 7. Germline CDR1 is SQVTM and CDR2 is ANQGSEA. The CDR3: CSVHRQGRNTEAFF. CDR3 bases: TGCAGCGTACATCGACAGGGGCGGAACACTGAAGCTTTCTTT.

V is TRBV20-1 and J is TRBJ2-3; 7 bases map to TRBD2. The CDR3 has 13 residues. V shed 3 bases, J shed 5 bases, and the junction held 5 bases outside the gene matches. Germline assignment: CDR1 DFQATT and CDR2 SNEGSKA (reference sequence). In DNA, the CDR3 is TGCAGTGCTAGTGTTTTAGCGGGAGATACGCAGTATTTT. It yields the protein CSASVLAGDTQYF.

This clonotype has just a few counts. This sequence joins TRBV5-1 and TRBJ1-2; possibly TRBD1 for D (6 bases). The CDR3 spans 14 residues. CDR1 is SGHRS, CDR2 YFSETQ, per germline. The V gene lost 1 base and the J gene lost 8 bases, with 15 bases spanning the gap. DNA of the CDR3: TGCGCCAGCAGCTTGTACAGGGAATCGGAAGGCTACACCTTC. Translation gives CASSLYRESEGYTF. Together with reference TRBV5-1 and TRBJ1-2, the CDR3 gives the full variable domain: KAGVTQTPRYLIKTRGQQVTLSCSPISGHRSVSWYQQTPGQGLQFLFEYFSETQRNKGNFPGRFSGRQFSNSRSEMNVSTLELGDSALYLCASSLYRESEGYTFGSGTRLTVV.

In its sample, this clonotype was seen a few times. V usage is TRBV20-1 and J usage is TRBJ2-5; no firm D call. The germline V and J ends were trimmed by 3 bases and 5 bases, with 13 bases remaining between them. In germline, CDR1 is DFQATT, CDR2 SNEGSKA (reference sequence). The CDR3 is made up of 13 amino acids. The CDR3 here is CSASLDYGETQYF. The CDR3 DNA reads TGCAGTGCTAGTCTGGATTACGGGGAGACCCAGTACTTC.